This T cell receptor beta chain was found in a study of cytomegalovirus exposure and HLA in healthy donors. V gave up 0 bases and J gave up 3 bases; unmatched junction bases: 11. There are 18 residues in the CDR3. Germline V gives CDR1 LGHNA, CDR2 YSLEER. PCR employed 60 Vbeta and 13 Jbeta primers. Data came from immunoSEQ multiplex PCR; TCRdb stores just in-frame clones and leaves some out. The sample holds some 190,000 clones, roughly 83% seen once. Sequencing used PBMCs. The rearrangement joins TRBV4-3 to TRBJ2-3; 8 bases match TRBD2. The receptor comes from a boy aged 2 to 10 in good health and CMV-seronegative. The CDR3 DNA reads TGCGCCAGCAGCCAAGATCCTCACCGGGGGGGTGTAACAGATACGCAGTATTTT. Its protein is CASSQDPHRGGVTDTQYF.